Listed below are T cell receptor beta chains from one sample, sequenced in a study of metastatic and nonmetastatic thyroid tumors. TCRdb reanalyzed the PCR reads with MiXCR. In the table there are about 69,000 clones, 12% to 15% of which are singletons. Sequencing input: blood. Receptors were obtained from a male donor with papillary thyroid cancer or a benign thyroid nodule (not recorded which). Some clones in this sample may be carry-over from other donors' samples. Each CDR3 is given with its conserved first and last residue. A D gene is named only where the DNA matches it firmly. For some rows the clone size is stated as once, few or many, or as a class when expanded; others skip it.

many TRBJ1-1 . TRBV19 TGTGCCAGTAGTGCGGGCGGAGGGACTGAAGCTTTCTTT CASSAGGGTEAFF
. TRBJ2-3 TRBD2 TRBV2 TGTGCCAGCAGCGATAGCGGGATTATTACAGATACGCAGTATTTT CASSDSGIITDTQYF
. TRBJ2-7 . TRBV27 TGTGCCAGCAGTTCCGGGTCGGGACCGACGCCTTACGAGCAGTACTTC CASSSGSGPTPYEQYF
. TRBJ2-5 . TRBV14 TGTGCCAGCAGCCAAGTGGGACTGGGACAAGAGACCCAGTACTTC CASSQVGLGQETQYF
. TRBJ2-7 . TRBV11-2 TGTGCCATCAGCTTAGTAGAGTCTATCCACGAGCAGTACTTC CAISLVESIHEQYF
. TRBJ2-1 TRBD1 TRBV20-1 TGCAGTGCTAGCGATACAGGGGAATCCTACGAGCAGTTCTTC CSASDTGESYEQFF
many TRBJ1-5 . TRBV12-3/TRBV12-4 TGTGCCAGCAGTTTAGCGTGGAGACAGGGCAATCAGCCCCAGCATTTT CASSLAWRQGNQPQHF
. TRBJ1-5 TRBD1 TRBV6-1 TGTGCCAGCTGGGAAGGACAGGGTGGTCAGCCCCATCATTTT CASWEGQGGQPHHF
many TRBJ1-3 TRBD1 TRBV2 TGTGCCAGCACCATGGACAGGTCGGAAGGAAACACCATATATTTT CASTMDRSEGNTIYF
many TRBJ1-3 . TRBV28 TGTGCCAGCAACCAAGGGGGGTCTGGAAACACCATATATTTT CASNQGGSGNTIYF
many TRBJ2-6 TRBD1 TRBV10-1 TGCGCCAGCAGTGAGTCGACAGGGCCCAGTCCTGCCGGGGCCAACGTCCTGACTTTC CASSESTGPSPAGANVLTF
many TRBJ2-3 TRBD2 TRBV12-5 TGTGCTAGTGGTTTTCGGACTAGCGATTACAGTACAGATACGCAGTATTTT CASGFRTSDYSTDTQYF
many TRBJ1-2 . TRBV3-1 TGTGCCAGCAGCCAAGATCGGCAGGGCCGATATGGCTACACCTTC CASSQDRQGRYGYTF
many TRBJ2-5 . TRBV7-7 TGTGCTAGCAGCTTAGACACAGGACAAGAGACCCAGTACTTC CASSLDTGQETQYF
many TRBJ1-1 . TRBV4-3 TGCGCCAGCAGCCTTCTCCTAGAAGAGAACACTGAAGCTTTCTTT CASSLLLEENTEAFF
many TRBJ2-7 TRBD1 TRBV6-1 TGTGCCAGCAGTGAACGGACAGGGGTCTACGAGCAGTACTTC CASSERTGVYEQYF
many TRBJ1-5 TRBD1 TRBV28 TGTGCCAGCAGGCCAACAGGGGGTCGGAATCAGCCCCAGCATTTT CASRPTGGRNQPQHF
many TRBJ2-5 TRBD2 TRBV27 TGTGCCAGCAGTTTAACCCCACCCCGGATAGCGGGAAAAGGGCGGGAGACCCAGTACTTC CASSLTPPRIAGKGRETQYF
. TRBJ1-2 . TRBV9 TGTGCCAGCATGTACTTAAGACGGGGGGGTAGATGGTCGGATGGCTACACCTTC CASMYLRRGGRWSDGYTF
. TRBJ1-2 TRBD1 TRBV6-1 TGTGCCAGCATCCCGGGACAGCCTAACTATGGCTACACCTTC CASIPGQPNYGYTF
many TRBJ2-2 TRBD2 TRBV10-2 TGCGCCAGCAGCCTAGGACTAGCCTGGGGGCCCGGGGAGCTGTTTTTT CASSLGLAWGPGELFF
many TRBJ1-1 . TRBV7-9 TGTGCCAGCAGCTCGACGGGTAACACTGAAGCTTTCTTT CASSSTGNTEAFF
many TRBJ1-1 . TRBV28 TGTGCCAGCAGTTTAGGATCGTTTACGGATCTGAACACTGAAGCTTTCTTT CASSLGSFTDLNTEAFF
many TRBJ2-7 TRBD2 TRBV6-2/TRBV6-3 TGTGCCAGCAGATTCGGGACTAGCTTCTCCTACGAGCAGTACTTC CASRFGTSFSYEQYF
. TRBJ2-7 TRBD2 TRBV6-2/TRBV6-3 TGTGCCAGCAGCCTAGGACTAGCTTCCCACGAGCAGTACTTC CASSLGLASHEQYF
few TRBJ1-6 . TRBV20-1 TGCAGTGCTAGAGACGTGGCAGGGAGGAGTTCACCCCTCCACTTT CSARDVAGRSSPLHF
. TRBJ1-1 . TRBV7-3 TGTGCCAGCAGCTTATCATCGAACACTAAAGCTTTCTTT CASSLSSNTKAFF
. TRBJ2-4 TRBD2 TRBV5-4 TGTGCCAGCAGCGATCAGGGACTAGCGCCCGGCAACATTCAGTACTTC CASSDQGLAPGNIQYF
. TRBJ2-2 . TRBV6-5 TGTGCCAGCAGCCACGGGTCTGGCGGGATAACGAACACCGGGGAGCTGTTTTTT CASSHGSGGITNTGELFF
many TRBJ2-3 . TRBV6-4 TGTGCCAGCACCCCCCACCCCTATGACTTCTCCGAGGCTAGCACAGATACGCAGTATTTT CASTPHPYDFSEASTDTQYF
many TRBJ2-1 . TRBV29-1 TGCAGCGTTGGTCGCGCGGGGACCTACAATGAGCAGTTCTTC CSVGRAGTYNEQFF
many TRBJ2-1 TRBD2 TRBV4-1 TGCGCCAGCAGCCAAGTTGCTAGCGGCTCCTACAATGAGCAGTTCTTC CASSQVASGSYNEQFF
. TRBJ2-1 . TRBV6-5 TGTGCCAGCATCCTTACTCGGGACGGCAGGGGGGGATACAATGAGCAGTTCTTC CASILTRDGRGGYNEQFF
many TRBJ1-1 TRBD1 TRBV5-1 TGCGCCAGCAGCCCGGGAGGGACAGGGTATGATGCTTTCTTT CASSPGGTGYDAFF
many TRBJ1-1 TRBD1 TRBV4-1 TGCGCCAGCAGCCAAGATGACAGGGAAGGGACTGAAGCTTTCTTT CASSQDDREGTEAFF
. TRBJ2-7 . TRBV6-2/TRBV6-3 TGTGCCAGCAGTTACGGTGAAATCTACGAGCAGTACTTC CASSYGEIYEQYF
many TRBJ2-2 TRBD2 TRBV6-4 TGTGCCAGCAGTGATGTACCGGGAGGGTCCGGGGAGCTGTTTTTT CASSDVPGGSGELFF
many TRBJ1-1 . TRBV28 TGTGCCGGCTACGGGGCGAACACTGAAGCTTTCTTT CAGYGANTEAFF
many TRBJ2-2 . TRBV11-1 TGTGCCAGCAGCTTAGATTCCTGGAGCAGGGGCGGGGAGCTGTTTTTT CASSLDSWSRGGELFF